This T cell receptor beta chain derives from a study of OX40 agonist ivuxolimab in advanced cancers. Germline V CDR1 and CDR2: SEHNR, FQNEAQ (reference sequence). The germline V and J ends were trimmed by 10 bases and 2 bases, with 12 bases remaining between them. This CDR3 has 14 residues. Assay used: immunoSEQ multiplex PCR; TCRdb lists only in-frame clones, some missing. Of about 110,000 clones detected, 80% to 95% appear once; the ten largest clones hold approximately 0.69%. The origin of this receptor is an adult with an advanced solid tumor such as melanoma, head and neck, liver or kidney cancer. The gene calls are TRBV7-9 and TRBJ1-6, with D tentatively TRBD1 (6 bases). The sequencing here drew on CD4+ or CD8+ T cells sorted from blood, taken in a trial of the OX40 agonist ivuxolimab. CDR3 in DNA: TGTGCCACCCAAGGGGGGACCTATAATTCACCCCTCCACTTT. Translating it yields CATQGGTYNSPLHF.